A single sample is the source of the 19 T cell receptor beta chains below, sequenced in a study of regulatory T cells in long-lasting Graves disease. The time point is: persistent/refractory GD, antithyroid drugs over 5 years with positive TRAb. PBMCs provided the RNA from which the TCR library was made. To make TCR beta libraries, researchers used iRepertoire HTBI primers and Arm-PCR of CDR3 regions. TCRdb analysed the multiplex PCR reads with MiXCR anew, one entry per CDR3 protein. The table has 400,000 to 600,000 distinct CDR3 sequences, 20% to 25% seen once. The specimen was peripheral blood mononuclear cells (PBMCs), collected when the disease was refractory, from a patient treated with antithyroid drugs. These receptors came from a female donor with Graves disease.

This clonotype was counted many times. The chain joins TRBV25-1 to TRBJ2-5; weak D call: TRBD1 (5 bases). The germline V gene has CDR1 MGHDK and CDR2 SYGVNS. This CDR3 contains 13 residues. Trimming removed 1 base at V and 4 bases at J, with 7 bases between. This CDR3 reads CASSEFQGETQYF. In nucleotides, the CDR3 is TGTGCCAGCAGTGAATTTCAGGGAGAGACCCAGTACTTC.

This clonotype was detected many times. V and J are TRBV3-1 and TRBJ1-1, with D possibly matching TRBD1 (6 bases). The germline V and J ends were trimmed by 2 bases and 8 bases, with 12 bases remaining between them. CDR3 length equals 13 residues. Germline V CDR1 and CDR2: LGHDT, YNNKEL (reference sequence). CDR3 DNA sequence: TGTGCCAGCAGCCAACCCCCGGGGGCGGAAGCTTTCTTT. As protein: CASSQPPGAEAFF.

This clonotype was found many times. The chain combines TRBV28 with TRBJ2-2; the D gene could be TRBD1 or TRBD2 (6 bases each). The CDR3 covers 14 residues. Trimming left V 6 bases short and J 1 base short, with 9 bases between. Germline values: CDR1 MDHEN, CDR2 SYDVKM. The CDR3 reads CASSRGQNTGELFF. The DNA for the CDR3 is TGTGCCAGCAGCCGGGGGCAGAACACCGGGGAGCTGTTTTTT.

This chain uses TRBV7-3 with TRBJ2-7; TRBD1 matches at 10 bases. Germline CDR1 reads SGHTA; CDR2 reads FQGTGA. This CDR3 comprises 15 residues. V trimming: 0 bases; J trimming: 6 bases; junction bases outside the gene matches: 5. CDR3 sequence (DNA): TGTGCCAGCAGCTTAACTGGACAGGGGGTAAGCGAGCAGTACTTC. Protein product: CASSLTGQGVSEQYF.

Details on this clonotype: A junction boundary mismatches the germline segment, possibly from a read error. The V gene is TRBV7-7, the J gene TRBJ2-5; 8 bases are a match to TRBD2. In germline, CDR1 is SSHAT, CDR2 FNYEAQ (reference sequence). The CDR3 runs 14 residues. The CDR3 protein is CASSPTSGQEIQYF. The DNA for the CDR3 is TGTGCTAGCAGCCCAACTAGCGGTCAAGAGATCCAGTACTTC.

Regarding this clonotype: A much larger clone lies one base from this, so it may be a read error. The chain is built from TRBV28 and TRBJ1-5; tentative D call: TRBD1 (5 bases). Looked up from germline, CDR1 is MDHEN and CDR2 is SYDVKM. Trimming left V 5 bases short and J 0 bases short, with 14 bases between. The length of the CDR3 is 16 residues. In DNA, the CDR3 is TGTGCCAGCAGTCAAAGGGCTAGGGGTAGCAATCAGCCCCAGCATTTT. The encoded protein is CASSQRARGSNQPQHF.

V is TRBV7-9 and J is TRBJ1-4; D ambiguous. V lost 5 bases and J 4 bases, leaving 17 bases between the germline ends. Germline V CDR1 and CDR2: SEHNR, FQNEAQ (reference sequence). The CDR3 has 16 residues. This CDR3 reads CASSLRTGKLNEKLFF. CDR3 DNA: TGTGCCAGCAGCCTTCGGACCGGGAAACTTAATGAAAAACTGTTTTTT.

This clonotype appeared a few times. V gene TRBV5-5 combines with J gene TRBJ2-7; D could derive from TRBD1 or TRBD2 (6 bases each). The CDR3 runs to 15 residues. The V gene's germline CDR1 is SGHKS and CDR2 YYEKEE (reference sequence). V lost 6 bases, J lost 1 base, and 17 bases lay in between. CDR3: CASTFRGDGSYEQYF. The CDR3 DNA is TGTGCCAGCACCTTTAGGGGGGACGGATCCTACGAGCAGTACTTC. Filled out from reference TRBV5-5 and TRBJ2-7, the complete variable domain reads DAGVTQSPTHLIKTRGQQVTLRCSPISGHKSVSWYQQVLGQGPQFIFQYYEKEERGRGNFPDRFSARQFPNYSSELNVNALLLGDSALYLCASTFRGDGSYEQYFGPGTRLTVT.

The chain employs TRBV7-2 and TRBJ2-3; D is ambiguous. The CDR3 has 13 residues. V was cut by 2 bases and J by 4 bases, with 7 bases left in between. Germline V gives CDR1 SGHTA, CDR2 FQGNSA. The CDR3 loop reads CASSLLPSDTQYF. For the CDR3, the DNA is TGTGCCAGCAGCTTACTTCCATCAGATACGCAGTATTTT.

This clonotype was counted many times. This chain joins TRBV6-1 and TRBJ1-2; unclear D gene. V was shortened by 5 bases and J by 0 bases, with 7 bases between the two germline ends. Germline V gene lookup returns CDR1 MNHNS and CDR2 SASEGT. The CDR3 is 13 amino acids. CDR3 protein: CASSSNANYGYTF. In DNA, the CDR3 is TGTGCCAGCAGTAGCAACGCTAACTATGGCTACACCTTC.

This clonotype was seen only a few times. J is TRBJ1-1 and V is TRBV12-3 or TRBV12-4, with a weak D call TRBD1 (5 bases). V shed 4 bases and J shed 1 base, with 19 bases lying between them. The CDR3 sequence is 17 residues long. This chain's CDR3 is CASSYSGGLGENTEAFF. The DNA for the CDR3 is TGTGCCAGCAGTTACTCTGGCGGGTTAGGGGAGAACACTGAAGCTTTCTTT.

The V gene is TRBV12-3 or TRBV12-4, the J gene TRBJ2-7; possible D gene TRBD1, 6 bases. The CDR3 totals 15 residues. Trimming took 6 bases from V and 1 from J, leaving 16 bases between them. Here the CDR3 reads CASRATGRVSYEQYF. The CDR3 DNA reads TGTGCCAGCAGGGCGACAGGCCGCGTATCCTACGAGCAGTACTTC.

This clonotype occurred a few times. This likely came from a read error, as a far larger clone is one base away. The chain uses TRBV7-9 and TRBJ1-1; TRBD1 aligns across 7 bases. Trimming removed 5 bases from V and 1 base from J; junction bases left unmatched: 4. The CDR3 loop spans 14 amino acids. Germline loops: CDR1 SEHNR, CDR2 FQNEAQ (reference sequence). CDR3 sequence: CASSQGQTNTEAFF. The CDR3 region has the DNA TGTGCCAGCAGCCAGGGACAGACGAACACTGAAGCTTTCTTT.

The chain employs TRBV27 and TRBJ1-2, with D maybe TRBD1 (5 bases). In germline, CDR1 is MNHEY, CDR2 SMNVEV (reference sequence). CDR3 length: 15 residues. Trimming shortened V by 3 bases and J by 4 bases, and 15 bases separated the two germline ends. The CDR3 DNA reads TGTGCCAGCAGTTTGCTTTGGGGGGACGGCTATGGCTACACCTTC. This codes for CASSLLWGDGYGYTF.

This clonotype was seen a handful of times. The rearrangement uses TRBV28 and TRBJ2-1; TRBD1 is a possible D gene (7 bases). V shed 6 bases and J shed 1 base, with 16 bases lying between them. Germline V CDR1 and CDR2: MDHEN, SYDVKM. The CDR3 length is 16 residues. The CDR3: CASSWTTGESYNEQFF. The CDR3 DNA reads TGTGCCAGCAGCTGGACTACAGGGGAATCCTACAATGAGCAGTTCTTC. Full variable domain (rest looked up from reference TRBV28 and TRBJ2-1): DVKVTQSSRYLVKRTGEKVFLECVQDMDHENMFWYRQDPGLGLRLIYFSYDVKMKEKGDIPEGYSVSREKKERFSLILESASTNQTSMYLCASSWTTGESYNEQFFGPGTRLTVL.

This clonotype occurred many times. The V and J genes are TRBV28 and TRBJ1-1; 7 bases fit TRBD1. J was trimmed by 2 bases and V by 3 bases; bases with no gene match: 12. The CDR3 loop spans 17 amino acids. The V gene's germline CDR1 is MDHEN and CDR2 SYDVKM. The chain's CDR3 is CASSFWGGTDLNTEAFF. CDR3 DNA: TGTGCCAGCAGTTTCTGGGGAGGGACAGACCTTAACACTGAAGCTTTCTTT.

This clonotype was detected only a few times. This sequence joins TRBV14 and TRBJ1-4; D gene uncertain. Germline values: CDR1 SGHDN, CDR2 FVKESK. Between the trimmed V and J ends, which lost 3 bases and 8 bases, there was a span of 10 bases. The CDR3 loop spans 13 amino acids. The CDR3 region has the DNA TGTGCCAGCAGCCAGTATGGGGTGGAAAAACTGTTTTTT. This translates into CASSQYGVEKLFF.

This clonotype was seen more than once but under ten times. This chain links TRBV7-9 with TRBJ1-1; D is undetermined. The CDR3 has 16 amino acids. The ends were cut back, 2 bases at V and 5 bases at J, with 18 bases in the middle. CDR1 and CDR2 from the germline V gene are SEHNR and FQNEAQ (reference sequence). The CDR3 DNA is TGTGCCAGCAGCTTATTGGACGGCCGCGGGTGGACTGAAGCTTTCTTT. As protein: CASSLLDGRGWTEAFF.

A few counts support this clonotype. The rearrangement uses TRBV13 and TRBJ1-1; maybe TRBD1 (5 bases). V was cut by 0 bases and J by 3 bases, with 8 bases left in between. Per germline, CDR1 PRHDT and CDR2 FYEKMQ (reference sequence). This CDR3 comprises 14 residues. CDR3 sequence (DNA): TGTGCCAGCAGCTTAGGAGGGACTTACACTGAAGCTTTCTTT. It yields the protein CASSLGGTYTEAFF. Combining the CDR3 with reference TRBV13 and TRBJ1-1 gives the whole variable domain AAGVIQSPRHLIKEKRETATLKCYPIPRHDTVYWYQQGPGQDPQFLISFYEKMQSDKGSIPDRFSAQQFSDYHSELNMSSLELGDSALYFCASSLGGTYTEAFFGQGTRLTVV.